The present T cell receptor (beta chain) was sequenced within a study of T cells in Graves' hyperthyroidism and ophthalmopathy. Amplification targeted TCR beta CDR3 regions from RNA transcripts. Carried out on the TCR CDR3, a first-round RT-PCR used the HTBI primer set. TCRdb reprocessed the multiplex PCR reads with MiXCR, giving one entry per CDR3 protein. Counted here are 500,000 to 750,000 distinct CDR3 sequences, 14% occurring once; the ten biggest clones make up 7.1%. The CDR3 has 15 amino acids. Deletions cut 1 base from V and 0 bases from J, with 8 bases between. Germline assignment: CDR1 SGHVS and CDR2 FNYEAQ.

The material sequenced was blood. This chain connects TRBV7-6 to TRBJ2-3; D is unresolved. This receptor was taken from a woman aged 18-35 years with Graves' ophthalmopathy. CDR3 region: CASSLEMTSTDTQYF. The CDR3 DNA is TGTGCCAGCAGCTTAGAGATGACTAGCACAGATACGCAGTATTTT.